These 14 T cell receptor beta chains were sequenced from one sample in a study of somatic mutations in cytotoxic T cells in rheumatoid arthritis. Produced via immunoSEQ multiplex PCR; TCRdb's table is partial and in-frame only. The sample lists 27,000 or so clones, approximately 86% seen once, with less than 9.5% in the top ten. Material for sequencing was CD8+ T cells sorted from blood. Receptors originate from an adult with rheumatoid arthritis.

The chain recombines TRBV4-1 with TRBJ2-1, with TRBD1 matching over 11 bases. V was pared by 1 base and J by 9 bases, with 5 bases of the junction left unmatched. Germline loops: CDR1 MGHRA, CDR2 YSYEKL. This CDR3 has 15 residues. The CDR3 loop is CASSQVGQGAGEQFF. The CDR3 nucleotides read TGCGCCAGCAGCCAAGTAGGACAGGGGGCGGGTGAGCAGTTCTTC.

The genes are TRBV27 and TRBJ2-1; no definite D call. Germline loops: CDR1 MNHEY, CDR2 SMNVEV (reference sequence). V was cut by 6 bases and J by 1 base, with 7 bases left in between. This CDR3 spans 13 amino acids. The CDR3 here is CASSPDSYNEQFF. CDR3 sequence (DNA): TGTGCCAGCAGCCCCGATTCCTACAATGAGCAGTTCTTC.

J is TRBJ2-5 and V is TRBV7-9; no clear D. CDR1 and CDR2 from the germline V gene are SEHNR and FQNEAQ (reference sequence). This CDR3 has 15 amino acids. V was shortened by 5 bases and J by 1 base, with 14 bases between the two germline ends. The CDR3 reads CASSPANTLQETQYF. The CDR3 DNA is TGTGCCAGCAGCCCCGCGAACACCCTCCAAGAGACCCAGTACTTC.

The CDR3 DNA is TGTGCCAGCAGCTCACCCGGGGCGAACACCGGGGAGCTGTTTTTT. Residues: CASSSPGANTGELFF. V and J are TRBV7-9 and TRBJ2-2, with D perhaps matching TRBD2 (5 bases). This CDR3 region has 15 residues. The V and J ends lost 4 bases and 0 bases respectively, with 9 bases between them. The germline CDR1 and CDR2 sequences are SEHNR and FQNEAQ (reference sequence).

The V and J genes are TRBV11-2 and TRBJ2-5; D is possibly TRBD1 (6 bases). This CDR3 is built from 15 residues. V dropped 5 bases and J dropped 2 bases, with 15 bases sitting between them. CDR1 and CDR2 (germline): SGHAT, FQNNGV. Written as DNA, the CDR3 is TGTGCCAGCAGCCAGCCAGGGGCAGTTCAAGAGACCCAGTACTTC. Amino acid sequence: CASSQPGAVQETQYF.

This chain uses TRBV7-8 with TRBJ2-7; 8 nucleotides align to TRBD2. This CDR3 contains 15 residues. Germline assignment: CDR1 SGHVS and CDR2 FQNEAQ. Trimming at V came to 8 bases and at J to 3 bases, leaving 12 bases not matched to a gene. CDR3 amino acids: CASLAGAGTFYEQYF. CDR3 DNA: TGTGCCAGCCTAGCGGGTGCGGGGACATTCTACGAGCAGTACTTC.

V gene TRBV5-5 combines with J gene TRBJ1-5, with D unclear. V lost 1 base and J 5 bases, leaving 4 bases between the germline ends. Germline V gene sequence: CDR1 SGHKS, CDR2 YYEKEE (reference sequence). This CDR3 is built from 12 residues. The CDR3 DNA reads as TGTGCCAGCAGCTTGTACGATCAGCCCCAGCATTTT. As protein: CASSLYDQPQHF.

This clone has just one count. This chain uses TRBV5-6 with TRBJ1-1; 8 bases fit TRBD1. Germline CDR1 and CDR2: SGHDT and YYEEEE. The trim removed 2 bases at V and 1 base at J, leaving 4 bases unmatched. This CDR3 comprises 15 residues. CDR3 nucleotide sequence: TGTGCCAGCAGCTTATATGACAGGGGGAACACTGAAGCTTTCTTT. Encoded protein: CASSLYDRGNTEAFF.

The rearrangement uses TRBV27 and TRBJ2-7; TRBD1 matches at 8 bases. Germline V lookup: CDR1 MNHEY, CDR2 SMNVEV (reference sequence). The CDR3 has 14 amino acids. J was trimmed by 2 bases and V by 6 bases; bases with no gene match: 6. The CDR3, as DNA: TGTGCCAGCAGATACCGGGACAGGACCTACGAGCAGTACTTC. It yields the protein CASRYRDRTYEQYF.

The chain has TRBV7-3 and TRBJ2-3; unclear D gene. The germline gives CDR1 SGHTA, CDR2 FQGTGA. CDR3 length equals 15 residues. Trimming left V 4 bases short and J 2 bases short, with 13 bases between. The CDR3 region is CASSSLGGATDTQYF. For the CDR3, the DNA is TGTGCCAGCAGCTCCCTCGGCGGCGCCACAGATACGCAGTATTTT.

This clone showed up just a few times. The rearrangement links TRBV7-9 to TRBJ2-7; D gene ambiguous. CDR3 length: 14 residues. V dropped 0 bases and J dropped 3 bases, with 9 bases sitting between them. Looked up from germline, CDR1 is SEHNR and CDR2 is FQNEAQ (reference sequence). DNA of the CDR3: TGTGCCAGCAGCTTAGCAGGGAAGGGCTACGAGCAGTACTTC. This encodes CASSLAGKGYEQYF.

This chain links TRBV6-6 with TRBJ2-3; 10 nucleotides agree with TRBD2. Looked up from germline, CDR1 is MNHNY and CDR2 is SVGAGI (reference sequence). CDR3 size: 14 residues. V dropped 6 bases and J dropped 5; count of bases not matched to a gene: 5. The CDR3 protein is CASSSLAGVDTQYF. The CDR3 DNA follows: TGTGCCAGCAGCTCGCTAGCGGGAGTAGATACGCAGTATTTT.

The genes are TRBV27 and TRBJ2-1; TRBD1 aligns across 9 bases. After removal of 5 bases from V and 7 bases from J, the junction contained 6 bases not matched to a gene. Per the germline V gene, CDR1 is MNHEY and CDR2 is SMNVEV (reference sequence). This CDR3 has 14 amino acids. DNA for the CDR3: TGTGCCAGCAGTCCCATGGGACAGGGAAATGAGCAGTTCTTC. It codes for CASSPMGQGNEQFF.

The chain couples TRBV9 to TRBJ1-2; the match to TRBD1 covers 7 bases. Germline CDR1 and CDR2: SGDLS and YYNGEE. The CDR3 covers 14 residues. Trimming took 5 bases from V and 6 from J; bases not matched to a gene: 10. CDR3 loop: CASRRTGTANGYTF. The CDR3 coding sequence is TGTGCCAGCAGGCGAACTGGGACAGCGAATGGCTACACCTTC.